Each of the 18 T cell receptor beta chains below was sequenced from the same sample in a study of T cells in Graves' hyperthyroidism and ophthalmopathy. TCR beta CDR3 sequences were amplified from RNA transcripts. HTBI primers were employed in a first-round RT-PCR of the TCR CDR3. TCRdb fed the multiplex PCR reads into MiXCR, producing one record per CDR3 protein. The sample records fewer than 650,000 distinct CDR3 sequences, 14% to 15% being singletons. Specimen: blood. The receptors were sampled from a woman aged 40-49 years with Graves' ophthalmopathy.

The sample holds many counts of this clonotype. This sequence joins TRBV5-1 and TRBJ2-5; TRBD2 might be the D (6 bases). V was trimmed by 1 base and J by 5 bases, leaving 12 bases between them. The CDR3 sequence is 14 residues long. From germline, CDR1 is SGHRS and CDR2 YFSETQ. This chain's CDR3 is CASSLSGGSETQYF. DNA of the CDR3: TGCGCCAGCAGCTTGAGTGGAGGGTCGGAGACCCAGTACTTC.

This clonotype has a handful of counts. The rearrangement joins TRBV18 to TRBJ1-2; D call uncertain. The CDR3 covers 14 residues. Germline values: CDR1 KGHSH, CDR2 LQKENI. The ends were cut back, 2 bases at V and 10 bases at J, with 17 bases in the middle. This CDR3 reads CASSPETQAGDYTF. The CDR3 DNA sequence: TGTGCCAGCTCACCAGAGACGCAGGCCGGGGACTACACCTTC.

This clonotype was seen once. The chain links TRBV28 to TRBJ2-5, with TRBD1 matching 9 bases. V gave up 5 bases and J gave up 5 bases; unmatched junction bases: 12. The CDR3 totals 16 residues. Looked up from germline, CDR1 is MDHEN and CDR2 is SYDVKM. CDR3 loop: CASSTRTGEILETQYF. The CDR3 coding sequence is TGTGCCAGCAGTACCCGGACAGGGGAGATACTTGAGACCCAGTACTTC.

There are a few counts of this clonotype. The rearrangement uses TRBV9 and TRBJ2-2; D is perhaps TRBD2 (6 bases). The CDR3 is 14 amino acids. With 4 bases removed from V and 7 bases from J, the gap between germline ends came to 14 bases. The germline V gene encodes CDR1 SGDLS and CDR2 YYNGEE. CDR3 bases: TGTGCCAGCAGCCCTAATCGGGGGATCGGGGAGCTGTTTTTT. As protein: CASSPNRGIGELFF.

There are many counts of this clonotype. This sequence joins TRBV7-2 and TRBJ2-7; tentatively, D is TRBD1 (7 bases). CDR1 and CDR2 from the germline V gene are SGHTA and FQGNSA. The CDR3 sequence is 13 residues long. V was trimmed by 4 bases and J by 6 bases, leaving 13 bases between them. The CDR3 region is CASSSQGGREQYF. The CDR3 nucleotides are TGTGCCAGCAGCTCCCAGGGGGGCCGCGAGCAGTACTTC.

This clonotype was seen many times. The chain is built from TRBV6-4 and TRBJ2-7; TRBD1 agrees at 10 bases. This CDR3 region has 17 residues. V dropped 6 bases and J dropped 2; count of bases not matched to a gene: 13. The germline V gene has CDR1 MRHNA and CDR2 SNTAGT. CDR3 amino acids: CASSPWGGTGVTYEQYF. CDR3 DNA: TGTGCCAGCAGCCCCTGGGGGGGGACAGGGGTAACCTACGAGCAGTACTTC.

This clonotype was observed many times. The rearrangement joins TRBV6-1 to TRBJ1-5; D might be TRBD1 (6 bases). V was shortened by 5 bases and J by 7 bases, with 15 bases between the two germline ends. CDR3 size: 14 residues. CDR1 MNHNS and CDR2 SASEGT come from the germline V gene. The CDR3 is CASSLGQSKQPQHF. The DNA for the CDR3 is TGTGCCAGCAGTCTAGGACAGTCGAAGCAGCCCCAGCATTTT.

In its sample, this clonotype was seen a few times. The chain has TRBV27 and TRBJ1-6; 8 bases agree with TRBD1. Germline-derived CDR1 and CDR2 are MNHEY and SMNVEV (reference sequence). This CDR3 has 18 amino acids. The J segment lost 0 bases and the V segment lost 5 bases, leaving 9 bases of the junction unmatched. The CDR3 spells CASSPRTGRSSYNSPLHF. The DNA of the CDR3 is TGTGCCAGCAGTCCCCGGACAGGGAGGAGCTCCTATAATTCACCCCTCCACTTT.

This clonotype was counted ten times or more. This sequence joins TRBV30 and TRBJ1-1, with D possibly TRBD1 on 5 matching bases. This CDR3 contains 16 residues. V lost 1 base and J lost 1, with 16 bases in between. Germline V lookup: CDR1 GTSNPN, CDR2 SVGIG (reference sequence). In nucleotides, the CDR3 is TGTGCCTGGAGTGGGACGGGACTCGCCGGGAACACTGAAGCTTTCTTT. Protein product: CAWSGTGLAGNTEAFF.

CDR3: CSVEARDSTQNIQYF. DNA for the CDR3: TGCAGCGTTGAAGCCAGGGACAGCACACAAAACATTCAGTACTTC. This chain connects TRBV29-1 to TRBJ2-4; 7 nucleotides line up with TRBD1. The germline V gene has CDR1 SQVTM and CDR2 ANQGSEA. The CDR3 is made up of 15 amino acids. V gave up 1 base and J gave up 5 bases; unmatched junction bases: 8.

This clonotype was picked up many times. CDR3 amino acids: CASSATRDAAGGYTF. The CDR3 bases are TGTGCCAGCAGTGCGACCCGGGACGCAGCGGGAGGCTACACCTTC. The V gene is TRBV6-1, the J gene TRBJ1-2; perhaps TRBD1 as D (5 bases). V lost 4 bases and J lost 8, with 20 bases in between. The CDR3 loop spans 15 amino acids. CDR1 is MNHNS, CDR2 SASEGT, per germline.

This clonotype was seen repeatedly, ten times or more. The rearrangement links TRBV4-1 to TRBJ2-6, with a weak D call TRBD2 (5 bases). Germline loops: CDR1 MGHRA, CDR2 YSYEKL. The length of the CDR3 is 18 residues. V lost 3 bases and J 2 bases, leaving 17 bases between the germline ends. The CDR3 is CASSHLFSPGAGANVLTF. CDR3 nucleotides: TGCGCCAGCAGCCACCTCTTTTCCCCCGGGGCTGGGGCCAACGTCCTGACTTTC.

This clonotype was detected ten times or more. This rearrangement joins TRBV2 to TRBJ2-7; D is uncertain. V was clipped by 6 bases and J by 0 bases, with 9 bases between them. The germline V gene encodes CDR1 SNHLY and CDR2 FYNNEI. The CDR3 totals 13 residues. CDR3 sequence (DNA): TGTGCCAGCAGCAAGCTACTCTCCTACGAGCAGTACTTC. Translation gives CASSKLLSYEQYF.

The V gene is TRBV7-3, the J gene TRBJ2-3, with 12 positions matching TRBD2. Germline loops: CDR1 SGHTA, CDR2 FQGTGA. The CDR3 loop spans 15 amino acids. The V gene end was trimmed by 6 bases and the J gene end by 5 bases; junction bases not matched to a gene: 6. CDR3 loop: CASSRLAGAGDTQYF. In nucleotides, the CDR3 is TGTGCCAGCAGTCGACTAGCGGGAGCGGGAGATACGCAGTATTTT.

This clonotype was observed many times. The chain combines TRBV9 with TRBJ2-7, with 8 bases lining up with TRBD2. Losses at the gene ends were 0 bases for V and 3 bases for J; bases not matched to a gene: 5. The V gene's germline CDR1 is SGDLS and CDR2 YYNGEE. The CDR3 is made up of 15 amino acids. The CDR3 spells CASSVGSGSLYEQYF. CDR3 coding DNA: TGTGCCAGCAGCGTAGGAAGCGGGAGCCTCTACGAGCAGTACTTC.

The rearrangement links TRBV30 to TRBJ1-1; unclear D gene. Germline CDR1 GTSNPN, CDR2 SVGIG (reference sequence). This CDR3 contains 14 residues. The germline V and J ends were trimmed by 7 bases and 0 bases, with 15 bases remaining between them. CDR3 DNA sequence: TGTGCCTCGGACCGGACGGGATTGAACACTGAAGCTTTCTTT. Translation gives CASDRTGLNTEAFF.

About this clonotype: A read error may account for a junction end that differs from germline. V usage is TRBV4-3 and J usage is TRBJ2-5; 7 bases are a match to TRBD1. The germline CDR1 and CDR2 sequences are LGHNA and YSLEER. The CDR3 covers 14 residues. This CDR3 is CASSQGQGSETQHF. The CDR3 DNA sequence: TGCGCCAGCAGCCAAGGACAGGGAAGCGAGACCCAGCACTTC.

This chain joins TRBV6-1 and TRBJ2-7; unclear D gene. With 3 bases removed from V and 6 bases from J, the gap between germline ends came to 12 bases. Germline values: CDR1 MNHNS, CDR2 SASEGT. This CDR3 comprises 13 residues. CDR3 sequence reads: CASSEVRTTEQYF. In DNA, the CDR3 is TGTGCCAGCAGTGAGGTCCGTACCACCGAGCAGTACTTC.